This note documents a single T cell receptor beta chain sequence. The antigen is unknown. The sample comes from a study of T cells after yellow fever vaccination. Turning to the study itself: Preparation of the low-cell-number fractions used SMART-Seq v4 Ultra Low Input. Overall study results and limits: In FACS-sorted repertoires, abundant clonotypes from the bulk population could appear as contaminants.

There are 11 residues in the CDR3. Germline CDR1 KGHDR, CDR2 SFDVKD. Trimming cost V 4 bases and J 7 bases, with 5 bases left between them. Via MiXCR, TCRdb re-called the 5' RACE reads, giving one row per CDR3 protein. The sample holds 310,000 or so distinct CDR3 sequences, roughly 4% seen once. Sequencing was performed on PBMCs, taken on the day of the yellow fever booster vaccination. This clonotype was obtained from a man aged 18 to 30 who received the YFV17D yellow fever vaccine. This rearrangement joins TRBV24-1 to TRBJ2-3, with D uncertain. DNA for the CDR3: TGTGCCACCAGTGAACTGAATACGCAGTATTTT. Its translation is CATSELNTQYF.